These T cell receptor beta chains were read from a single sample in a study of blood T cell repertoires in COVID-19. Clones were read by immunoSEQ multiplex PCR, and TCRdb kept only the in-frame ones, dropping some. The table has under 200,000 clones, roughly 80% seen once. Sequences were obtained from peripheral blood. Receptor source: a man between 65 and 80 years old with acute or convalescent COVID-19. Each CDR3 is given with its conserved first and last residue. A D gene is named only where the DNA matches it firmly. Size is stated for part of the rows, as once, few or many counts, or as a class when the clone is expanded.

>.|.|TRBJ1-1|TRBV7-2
CASSLGVGGKAEAFF
TGTGCCAGCAGCTTAGGGGTCGGGGGGAAGGCTGAAGCTTTCTTT
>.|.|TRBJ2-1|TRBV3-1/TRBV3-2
CASSQAGWYEQFF
TGTGCCAGCAGCCAAGCAGGGTGGTATGAGCAGTTCTTC
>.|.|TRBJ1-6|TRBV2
CASSEAPANSPLHF
TGTGCCAGCAGTGAAGCGCCTGCGAATTCACCCCTCCACTTT
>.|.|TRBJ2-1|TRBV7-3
CASSSILAPGNEQFF
TGTGCCAGCAGCTCGATACTAGCTCCGGGCAATGAGCAGTTCTTC
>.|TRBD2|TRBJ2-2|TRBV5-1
CASSLGGTTNTGELFF
TGCGCCAGCAGCTTGGGAGGGACTACGAACACCGGGGAGCTGTTTTTT
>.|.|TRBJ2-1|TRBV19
CASSMGGLGLNEQFF
TGTGCCAGTAGTATGGGCGGATTAGGACTCAATGAGCAGTTCTTC
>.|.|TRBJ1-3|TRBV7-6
CASRGGEGSGNTIYF
TGTGCCAGCAGAGGAGGGGAGGGCTCTGGAAACACCATATATTTT
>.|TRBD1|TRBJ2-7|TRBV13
CASSEGDSSYEQYF
TGTGCCAGCAGCGAGGGGGACAGCTCCTACGAGCAGTACTTC
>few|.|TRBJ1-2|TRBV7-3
CASSPSSLQGDGYTF
TGTGCCAGCAGCCCGTCGTCGTTACAGGGCGACGGCTACACCTTC
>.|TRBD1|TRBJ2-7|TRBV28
CASRTTGGGNEQYF
TGTGCCAGCAGGACGACAGGGGGCGGGAACGAGCAGTACTTC
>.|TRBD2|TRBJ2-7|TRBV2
CASSDPGRQSSYEQYF
TGTGCCAGCAGTGACCCCGGGAGGCAGAGCTCCTACGAGCAGTACTTC
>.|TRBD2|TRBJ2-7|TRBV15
CATSPRRQSGRAAYEQYF
TGTGCCACCAGCCCCCGGCGCCAGAGCGGGAGAGCCGCCTACGAGCAGTACTTC
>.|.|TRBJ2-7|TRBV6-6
CASSYSEKRYSYEQYF
TGTGCCAGCAGTTACTCCGAAAAGCGGTACTCCTACGAGCAGTACTTC
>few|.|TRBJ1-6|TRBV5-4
CASSPLPDSPLHF
TGTGCCAGCAGCCCACTACCGGATTCACCCCTCCACTTT
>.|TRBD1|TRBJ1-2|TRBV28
CASSYDRDGGYTF
TGTGCCAGCAGTTACGACAGGGACGGTGGCTACACCTTC
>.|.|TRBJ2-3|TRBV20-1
CSALAADTQYF
TGCAGTGCTTTAGCGGCCGATACGCAGTATTTT
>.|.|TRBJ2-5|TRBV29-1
CSVLPGGTQETQYF
TGCAGCGTTCTTCCCGGGGGGACACAAGAGACCCAGTACTTC
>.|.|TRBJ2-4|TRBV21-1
CASSKITRTGAWGKNIQYF
TGTGCCAGCAGCAAAATAACCAGAACAGGGGCCTGGGGCAAAAACATTCAGTACTTC
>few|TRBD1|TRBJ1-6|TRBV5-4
CASSLVGQADSPLHF
TGTGCCAGCAGCTTGGTCGGACAGGCGGATTCACCCCTCCACTTT
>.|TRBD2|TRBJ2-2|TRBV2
CASSELAANTGELFF
TGTGCCAGCAGTGAACTAGCGGCGAACACCGGGGAGCTGTTTTTT
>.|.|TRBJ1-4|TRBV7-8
CASSFIGDNEKLFF
TGTGCCAGCAGCTTCATAGGGGATAATGAAAAACTGTTTTTT
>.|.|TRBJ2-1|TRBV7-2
CASSLARMDNEQFF
TGTGCCAGCAGCTTAGCGCGGATGGACAATGAGCAGTTCTTC
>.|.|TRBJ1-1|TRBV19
CASNSDSRPTEAFF
TGTGCCAGTAATTCGGACAGTCGTCCCACTGAAGCTTTCTTT
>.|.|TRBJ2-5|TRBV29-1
CSVGLGPRQETQYF
TGCTCCGTAGGATTGGGGCCGAGACAAGAGACCCAGTACTTC
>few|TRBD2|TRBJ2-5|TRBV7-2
CASSSGTSGYKETQYF
TGTGCCAGCAGCTCAGGGACTAGCGGTTATAAAGAGACCCAGTACTTC